This T cell receptor (beta chain) appears in the sequencing data of a study of cytomegalovirus exposure and HLA in healthy donors. This clone was detected a few times. What it binds is not known. Study findings and constraints: Association of fewer than 20,000 TCR beta sequences with HLA alleles was found at 0.05 false discovery rate in a later analysis. Specificity for CMV antigens was confirmed in vitro for a few of the CMV-associated chains. Later analysis showed most CMV-associated TCR beta chains appearing HLA-restricted.

The primer mix had 60 Vbeta and 13 Jbeta primers. Clones were sequenced by immunoSEQ multiplex PCR, and TCRdb holds only the in-frame ones, with some missing. The sample gives some 160,000 clones, approximately 9% of which show up once; less than 2% is in the top ten. Between the trimmed V and J ends, which lost 1 base and 9 bases, there was a span of 12 bases. Germline lookup yields CDR1 SGHTA and CDR2 FQGNSA. The CDR3 has 14 amino acids. This clonotype was sampled from a male donor in good health and CMV-seronegative. The sample comprised PBMCs. The rearrangement joins TRBV7-2 to TRBJ2-2, with D maybe TRBD1 (5 bases). The CDR3 coding sequence is TGTGCCAGCAGCTTAGACAGGCCGGCCAGGGAGCTGTTTTTT. Translation gives CASSLDRPARELFF.